Listed here are 17 T cell receptor beta chains from one sample, sequenced in a study of cytomegalovirus exposure and HLA in healthy donors. Primers for the PCR totalled 60 Vbeta and 13 Jbeta. The assay was immunoSEQ multiplex PCR, and TCRdb's table has in-frame clones only and misses some. Of 65,000 to 95,000 clones detected, 75% appear once; the ten largest clones hold about an eighth. Sequencing was done on a sample of PBMCs. These TCRs come from a man aged 70 or older in good health and CMV-seronegative.

This clone was found once. The identical CDR3 is also encoded by other nucleotide sequences in the sample. The J gene is TRBJ1-6, the V gene TRBV4-1, with D tentatively TRBD1 (5 bases). Between the trimmed V and J ends, which lost 1 base and 5 bases, there was a span of 9 bases. CDR1 MGHRA and CDR2 YSYEKL come from the germline V gene. The CDR3 has 15 amino acids. The CDR3 reads CASSQGGFDNSPLHF. The CDR3, as DNA: TGCGCCAGCAGCCAAGGGGGCTTCGATAATTCACCCCTCCACTTT.

This clone was detected only a few times. This sequence joins TRBV4-3 and TRBJ1-4, with 8 bases lining up with TRBD1. The trim removed 1 base at V and 7 bases at J, leaving 5 bases unmatched. CDR1 and CDR2 from the germline V gene are LGHNA and YSLEER. This CDR3 contains 15 residues. CDR3 in DNA: TGCGCCAGCAGCCAAGTCAACAGGGGGAGTGAAAAACTGTTTTTT. The encoded protein is CASSQVNRGSEKLFF.

This chain links TRBV5-1 with TRBJ2-5, with 9 bases identical to TRBD2. The CDR3 contains 16 residues. V gave up 0 bases and J gave up 1 base; unmatched junction bases: 4. Germline V CDR1 and CDR2: SGHRS, YFSETQ. The CDR3 DNA reads as TGCGCCAGCAGCTTGGGAGGGACTAGCTCCCAAGAGACCCAGTACTTC. Amino acid sequence: CASSLGGTSSQETQYF.

The chain links TRBV27 to TRBJ2-1; TRBD2 agrees at 15 bases. CDR3 length equals 15 residues. Germline values: CDR1 MNHEY, CDR2 SMNVEV (reference sequence). J gave up 9 bases and V 8 bases, and 8 bases lay outside the gene matches. CDR3 DNA: TGTGCCAGCGGGGGGACTAGCGGGGGGCGAGGTGAGCAGTTCTTC. Protein: CASGGTSGGRGEQFF.

This chain connects TRBV19 to TRBJ1-5, with 8 bases fitting TRBD1. CDR1 LNHDA and CDR2 SQIVND come from the germline V gene (reference sequence). CDR3 length: 15 amino acids. V shed 5 bases and J 5 bases; nucleotides not matched to a gene: 8. CDR3 loop: CASSPDRGRYQPQHF. CDR3 coding DNA: TGTGCCAGTAGTCCCGACAGGGGACGATATCAGCCCCAGCATTTT.

The chain employs TRBV12-5 and TRBJ2-5; TRBD2 matches 8 bases. CDR3 length equals 19 residues. Unmatched junction bases numbered 13, after V lost 0 bases and J lost 1 base. Germline CDR1 and CDR2: LGHNT and FRNRAP. CDR3 bases: TGTGCTAGTGGTTTGGTACGCGACGGGAGGGAACCTCGCCAAGAGACCCAGTACTTC. It is translated as CASGLVRDGREPRQETQYF.

The chain is built from TRBV29-1 and TRBJ1-1; D is undetermined. The length of the CDR3 is 12 residues. V was pared by 2 bases and J by 0 bases, with 4 bases between. Looked up from germline, CDR1 is SQVTM and CDR2 is ANQGSEA. CDR3 amino acids: CSVERVNTEAFF. CDR3 DNA: TGCAGCGTTGAACGGGTGAACACTGAAGCTTTCTTT.

The chain carries TRBV11-2 and TRBJ1-2; 7 bases map to TRBD1. The CDR3 extends over 15 amino acids. The J segment lost 0 bases and the V segment lost 5 bases, leaving 6 bases of the junction unmatched. Germline CDR1 is SGHAT and CDR2 is FQNNGV. The chain's CDR3 is CASSPHGTANYGYTF. DNA for the CDR3: TGTGCCAGCAGCCCGCACGGGACAGCTAACTATGGCTACACCTTC.

This chain uses TRBV30 with TRBJ2-2; 13 nucleotides agree with TRBD2. V lost 3 bases to trimming and J lost 6 bases; unmatched junction nucleotides: 1. The CDR3 has 14 residues. Germline loops: CDR1 GTSNPN, CDR2 SVGIG (reference sequence). CDR3 loop: CAWRGLAGPGELFF. The CDR3 DNA is TGTGCCTGGAGGGGACTAGCGGGACCCGGGGAGCTGTTTTTT.

This clone was recorded once. The chain is built from TRBV6-5 and TRBJ1-2, with unresolved D. The CDR3 contains 14 residues. The germline V and J ends were trimmed by 0 bases and 5 bases, with 10 bases remaining between them. CDR1 and CDR2 from the germline V gene are MNHEY and SVGAGI. CDR3 in amino acids: CASSYSGAPYGYTF. CDR3 bases: TGTGCCAGCAGTTACTCGGGCGCCCCTTATGGCTACACCTTC.

The chain is built from TRBV14 and TRBJ2-5; D gene unclear. This CDR3 contains 13 residues. Trimming removed 1 base at V and 1 base at J, with 4 bases between. Per germline, CDR1 SGHDN and CDR2 FVKESK. The CDR3 coding sequence is TGTGCCAGCAGCCAAGCACTCCAAGAGACCCAGTACTTC. It codes for CASSQALQETQYF.

CDR3 in amino acids: CASSLVSGNSNQPQHF. DNA for the CDR3: TGTGCCAGCAGCTTAGTGTCGGGGAATAGCAATCAGCCCCAGCATTTT. The V call is TRBV7-2, the J call TRBJ1-5; D is unclear. The CDR3 sequence is 16 residues long. Per germline, CDR1 SGHTA and CDR2 FQGNSA. Trimming took off 1 base at V and 0 bases at J, with 10 bases between the two ends. Based on the CDR3 plus reference TRBV7-2 and TRBJ1-5, the full variable domain is GAGVSQSPSNKVTEKGKDVELRCDPISGHTALYWYRQSLGQGLEFLIYFQGNSAPDKSGLPSDRFSAERTGGSVSTLTIQRTQQEDSAVYLCASSLVSGNSNQPQHFGDGTRLSIL.

CDR3 coding DNA: TGTGCCAGCAGCTTAATAGCGGGAGAGGGTTTTACGCAGTATTTT. Translation: CASSLIAGEGFTQYF. The chain employs TRBV5-8 and TRBJ2-3; 9 bases align to TRBD2. The germline V gene encodes CDR1 SGHTS and CDR2 YDEGEE. The CDR3 totals 15 residues. The V and J ends lost 2 bases and 8 bases, in that order; junction bases with no gene match: 9.

The rearrangement links TRBV6-7 to TRBJ2-7, with 7 positions matching TRBD2. TRBV6-7 counts as an open reading frame of uncertain function. The ends lost 0 bases at V and 3 bases at J; junction bases unmatched: 2. The CDR3 spans 14 residues. Written as DNA, the CDR3 is TGTGCCAGCAGTTACTCCGGGGGGAGCTACGAGCAGTACTTC. Its protein product is CASSYSGGSYEQYF.

The chain couples TRBV7-2 to TRBJ2-2, with D possibly TRBD2 on 5 matching bases. V was pared by 2 bases and J by 1 base, with 11 bases between. Germline V CDR1 and CDR2: SGHTA, FQGNSA. The CDR3 is made up of 16 amino acids. The CDR3: CASSLQRVENTGELFF. In DNA form, the CDR3 reads TGTGCCAGCAGCTTACAGAGGGTAGAGAACACCGGGGAGCTGTTTTTT.

V gene TRBV11-3 combines with J gene TRBJ2-5, with 7 bases lining up with TRBD2. CDR1 is SGHNT and CDR2 is YENEEA in the germline V gene. With 0 bases clipped from V and 3 bases from J, the junction kept 1 base outside the gene matches. This CDR3 has 14 residues. CDR3 coding DNA: TGTGCCAGCAGCTTAGATGGGGGGGAAGAGACCCAGTACTTC. It specifies CASSLDGGEETQYF.

The chain is built from TRBV11-2 and TRBJ2-5, with D possibly TRBD2 on 6 matching bases. The germline CDR1 and CDR2 sequences are SGHAT and FQNNGV. The length of the CDR3 is 11 residues. V was pared by 5 bases and J by 7 bases, with 8 bases between. CDR3 bases: TGTGCCAGCAGCCCCGGGAGGACCCAGTACTTC. Its protein product is CASSPGRTQYF. Complete variable domain (other parts from reference TRBV11-2 and TRBJ2-5): EAGVAQSPRYKIIEKRQSVAFWCNPISGHATLYWYQQILGQGPKLLIQFQNNGVVDDSQLPKDRFSAERLKGVDSTLKIQPAKLEDSAVYLCASSPGRTQYFGPGTRLLVL.